The rows below give T cell receptor beta chains drawn from one sample of a study of blood T cell repertoires in COVID-19. Profiled with immunoSEQ multiplex PCR; TCRdb holds only in-frame clones, not every one. The sample includes about 280,000 clones, about four fifths seen only once; the top ten take 4.5% to 6%. The specimen was PBMCs or T cells enriched from blood (not recorded which). All receptors come from a man between 40 and 49 years old who had been exposed to COVID-19. CDR3s include the opening cysteine and the closing phenylalanine or tryptophan. D genes are given only for firm matches. The listing skips clone size in some rows; elsewhere it reads once, few, many or a size class.

j_call,d_call,clone_size,v_call,cdr3_nt,cdr3_aa
TRBJ2-7,.,.,TRBV19,TGTGCCAGTAGTACCGTCACAGGAGTTGAGCAGTACTTC,CASSTVTGVEQYF
TRBJ1-5,TRBD1,few,TRBV7-7,TGTGCTAGCAGCTTAGGCCGGACAGGGAACAATCAGCCCCAGCATTTT,CASSLGRTGNNQPQHF
TRBJ1-2,.,.,TRBV13,TGTGCCAGCAGCTTGGACCAGGGGAACTATGGCTACACCTTC,CASSLDQGNYGYTF
TRBJ2-7,.,.,TRBV7-6,TGTGCCAGCAGTCCTAGCCATTACAGCTCCTACGAGCAGTACTTC,CASSPSHYSSYEQYF
TRBJ1-3,.,.,TRBV10-1,TGCGCCAGCAGTGAGTCGTCGGGGACTGGAAACACCATATATTTT,CASSESSGTGNTIYF
TRBJ2-3,TRBD2,.,TRBV6-5,TGTGCCAGCAGTTCGACTAGCGGGGATACGCAGTATTTT,CASSSTSGDTQYF
TRBJ1-3,.,.,TRBV19,TGTGCCAGTAGGCTCTTACGAGGGTCTGGAAACACCATATATTTT,CASRLLRGSGNTIYF
TRBJ1-1,.,.,TRBV5-8,TGTGCCAGTCGCAGGGGCGGCGGCACTGAAGCTTTCTTT,CASRRGGGTEAFF
TRBJ2-7,.,.,TRBV2,TGTGCCAGCAGAAGGGGGTCCTACGAGCAGTACTTC,CASRRGSYEQYF
TRBJ1-4,.,.,TRBV3-1/TRBV3-2,TGTGCCAGCAGCCCTACGGGGTTGGAAAAACTGTTTTTT,CASSPTGLEKLFF
TRBJ2-1,TRBD2,.,TRBV2,TGTGCCAGCAAGAGGCGGGAGACTCCTGATGAGCAGTTCTTC,CASKRRETPDEQFF
TRBJ1-2,.,once,TRBV30,TGTGCCTGGAGGTCGTCCTCCACAGGCTACACCTTC,CAWRSSSTGYTF
TRBJ2-3,.,.,TRBV6-5,TGTGCCAGCAGTTCCCCCCGAGGAACGCAGTATTTT,CASSSPRGTQYF
TRBJ2-1,TRBD2,.,TRBV24-1,TGTGCCACCAGTGATGCCGGGACTAGCCTTGACAATGAGCAGTTCTTC,CATSDAGTSLDNEQFF
TRBJ2-3,TRBD2,.,TRBV9,TGTGCCAGCAGCGTAGGAAGCGGGAGTACAGATACGCAGTATTTT,CASSVGSGSTDTQYF
TRBJ2-3,.,.,TRBV30,TGTGCCTGGAGCGCCAGAGGAAACACAGATACGCAGTATTTT,CAWSARGNTDTQYF
TRBJ2-7,.,.,TRBV18,TGTGCCAGCTCACCACGGCGCGGCTCCTACGAGCAGTACTTC,CASSPRRGSYEQYF
TRBJ1-5,.,.,TRBV6-5,TGTGCCAGTAAAGCAGGGGTCTGGAATCAGCCCCAGCATTTT,CASKAGVWNQPQHF
TRBJ2-2,.,once,TRBV5-6,TGTGCCAGCAGCTTGTGGCGGTTCGCGAACACCGGGGAGCTGTTTTTT,CASSLWRFANTGELFF
TRBJ1-1,TRBD1,once,TRBV7-9,TGTGCCAGCAGCCTATCCCAGGGACAGATAATACTTGAAGCTTTCTTT,CASSLSQGQIILEAFF
TRBJ2-1,TRBD2,.,TRBV3-1/TRBV3-2,TGTGCCAGCAGCCAACTACTGTTGGGACTAGCGGGAAGTGAGCAGTTCTTC,CASSQLLLGLAGSEQFF
TRBJ2-1,TRBD2,.,TRBV15,TGTGCCACCAGCAGAACACCGGGAGGAATGAATGAGCAGTTCTTC,CATSRTPGGMNEQFF
TRBJ2-5,TRBD2,once,TRBV3-1/TRBV3-2,TGTGCCAGCAGCCAAGGTAGCGGGAGTAGGTCGGAGACCCAGTACTTC,CASSQGSGSRSETQYF
TRBJ2-1,.,.,TRBV25-1,TGTGCCAGCAGGAAATTCGGTGAGCAGTTCTTC,CASRKFGEQFF
TRBJ1-2,.,.,TRBV10-2,TGCGCCACCCAGGGACATCAGGCGTTCAACTATGGCTACACCTTC,CATQGHQAFNYGYTF
TRBJ1-1,.,.,TRBV2,TGTGCCAGCAGTGGTTCGAGCGGATCGGCTTTCTTT,CASSGSSGSAFF
TRBJ1-1,.,.,TRBV27,TGTGCCAGCAGTTTAACGGGAACTGAAGCTTTCTTT,CASSLTGTEAFF
TRBJ2-1,.,.,TRBV6-5,TGTGCCAGTGCCGAACTGGTGCAGTTCTTC,CASAELVQFF
TRBJ1-4,.,few,TRBV19,TGTGCCTCCAAAACGTCCCAGGCTGGCGAAAAACTGTTTTTT,CASKTSQAGEKLFF
TRBJ1-6,TRBD1,.,TRBV18,TGTGCCAGCCAGGGACAGGAGAATTCACCCCTCCACTTT,CASQGQENSPLHF
TRBJ2-3,.,once,TRBV5-1,TGCGCCAGCAGCTTAGCGTGGGTAGGCACGACAGATACGCAGTATTTT,CASSLAWVGTTDTQYF
TRBJ1-2,TRBD1,.,TRBV7-9,TGTGCCAGCAGCTCTTCAACAGGGGAGTACTATGGCTACACCTTC,CASSSSTGEYYGYTF
TRBJ1-6,.,few,TRBV13,TGTGCCAGCAGCGTAAACAGGGATTCACCCCTCCACTTT,CASSVNRDSPLHF
TRBJ2-2,TRBD2,.,TRBV3-1/TRBV3-2,TGTGCCAGCAGCCCACCTCGAGTGGTAGCGGGTGGCGGAGGGGAGCTGTTTTTT,CASSPPRVVAGGGGELFF
TRBJ2-7,.,.,TRBV5-1,TGCGCCAGCAGCCGCGGGACAGCCCGAAAGCCCTACTACGAGCAGTACTTC,CASSRGTARKPYYEQYF
TRBJ2-3,TRBD2,.,TRBV3-1/TRBV3-2,TGTGCCAGCAGAAAGTTCTCGGGAGGGCTCACAGATACGCAGTATTTT,CASRKFSGGLTDTQYF
TRBJ2-5,TRBD2,.,TRBV27,TGTGCCAGCAGTCCTGAACCAGGACTAGCGGACCAAGAGACCCAGTACTTC,CASSPEPGLADQETQYF
TRBJ1-2,.,.,TRBV6-1,TGTGCCAGCAGTGAAGCGCTGGGGCTTATGGAGGGCTACACCTTC,CASSEALGLMEGYTF
TRBJ2-5,TRBD2,few,TRBV5-1,TGCGCCAGCAGCTTAGCGGGAGTATTGGAAGAGACCCAGTACTTC,CASSLAGVLEETQYF
TRBJ1-1,.,few,TRBV14,TGTGCCAGCAGCCAAATTAACCTTATGCAGGGGAGAAATGAAGCTTTCTTT,CASSQINLMQGRNEAFF
TRBJ1-5,.,.,TRBV2,TGTGCCAGCCAAGAATACCAGGATTCTCGGCCCCAGCATTTT,CASQEYQDSRPQHF
TRBJ2-6,.,.,TRBV29-1,TGCAGCGCGAGACGGAGGGGAGGAACTGGGGCCAACGTCCTGACTTTC,CSARRRGGTGANVLTF
TRBJ2-7,.,.,TRBV9,TGTGCCAGCAGCGGTGGGGCAGTCGACCCCTACGAGCAGTACTTC,CASSGGAVDPYEQYF
TRBJ2-3,TRBD1,.,TRBV10-3,TGTGCCATCGGGACAGGGGGCACAGATACGCAGTATTTT,CAIGTGGTDTQYF
TRBJ2-2,TRBD2,.,TRBV30,TGTGCCTGGCGAGCCGCGGGAGTTAACACCGGGGAGCTGTTTTTT,CAWRAAGVNTGELFF
TRBJ2-1,.,once,TRBV27,TGTGCCAGCAGTTCGTCGCAATTCAGGGCTCGCAATGAGCAGTTCTTC,CASSSSQFRARNEQFF
TRBJ1-5,.,.,TRBV7-9,TGTGCCAGCAGCTTCGGGGGGCGGGGGTCCACTCAGCCCCAGCATTTT,CASSFGGRGSTQPQHF
TRBJ2-7,TRBD2,.,TRBV7-6,TGTGCCAGCAGCTCTCTAGCGGATAGCTCCTACGAGCAGTACTTC,CASSSLADSSYEQYF
TRBJ2-6,.,.,TRBV2,TGTGCCAGCGACCCCAGCGCGTTTGTGGCTGGGGCCAACGTCCTGACTTTC,CASDPSAFVAGANVLTF
TRBJ2-2,.,.,TRBV12-5,TGTGTTAGTGGTTTTGGGGAGGTTGGCGGGGAGCTGTTTTTT,CVSGFGEVGGELFF
TRBJ2-7,.,.,TRBV27,TGTGCCAGCAGTTGGCAGGCCTCATCCTACGAGCAGTACTTC,CASSWQASSYEQYF
TRBJ2-7,.,.,TRBV7-2,TGTGCCAGCAGCTCGGGACTCCCCTCCTACGAGCAGTACTTC,CASSSGLPSYEQYF
TRBJ2-5,TRBD1,once,TRBV7-9,TGTGCCAGCAGCAAGGACAGGGGGCTTGAAGAGACCCAGTACTTC,CASSKDRGLEETQYF
TRBJ2-7,TRBD2,.,TRBV4-2,TGTGCCAGCAGCCGCGAGAGGACTAGCGGGAGCTCCTACGAGCAGTACTTC,CASSRERTSGSSYEQYF
TRBJ1-5,.,.,TRBV6-2/TRBV6-3,TGTGCCAGCAGTTACGATATGCGGGTGAGTAATCAGCCCCAGCATTTT,CASSYDMRVSNQPQHF
TRBJ2-7,.,.,TRBV7-9,TGTGCCAGCAGCTTAGGTTCTTTCTACGAGCAGTACTTC,CASSLGSFYEQYF
TRBJ1-1,.,.,TRBV5-1,TGCGCCAGCAGCGAGGGAATGAACACTGAAGCTTTCTTT,CASSEGMNTEAFF
TRBJ2-3,.,.,TRBV4-1,TGCGCCAGCAGCCAGCCAACAGTCCATACGCAGTATTTT,CASSQPTVHTQYF